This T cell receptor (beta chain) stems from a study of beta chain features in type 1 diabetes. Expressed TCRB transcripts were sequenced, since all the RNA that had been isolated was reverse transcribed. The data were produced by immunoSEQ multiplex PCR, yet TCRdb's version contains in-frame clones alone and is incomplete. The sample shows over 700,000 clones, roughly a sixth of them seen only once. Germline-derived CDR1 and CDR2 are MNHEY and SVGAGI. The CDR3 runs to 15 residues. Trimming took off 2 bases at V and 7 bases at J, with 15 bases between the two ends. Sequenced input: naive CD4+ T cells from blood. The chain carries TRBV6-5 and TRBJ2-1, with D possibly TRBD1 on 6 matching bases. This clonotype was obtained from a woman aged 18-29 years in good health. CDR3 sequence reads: CASSYGGPQINEQFF. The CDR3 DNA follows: TGTGCCAGCAGTTACGGGGGCCCACAAATAAATGAGCAGTTCTTC.